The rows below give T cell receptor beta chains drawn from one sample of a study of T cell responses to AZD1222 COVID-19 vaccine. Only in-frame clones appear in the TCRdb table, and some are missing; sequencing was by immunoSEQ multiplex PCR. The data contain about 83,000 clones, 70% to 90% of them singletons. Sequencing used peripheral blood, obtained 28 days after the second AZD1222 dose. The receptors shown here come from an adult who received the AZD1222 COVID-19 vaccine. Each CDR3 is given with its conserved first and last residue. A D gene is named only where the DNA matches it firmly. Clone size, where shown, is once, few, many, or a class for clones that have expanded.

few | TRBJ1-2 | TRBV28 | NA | CASRTAGGSHYGYTF | TGTGCCAGCAGGACCGCCGGGGGTTCCCACTATGGCTACACCTTC
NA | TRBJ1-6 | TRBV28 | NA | CASTGVNSPLHF | TGTGCCAGCACGGGGGTTAACTCACCCCTCCACTTT
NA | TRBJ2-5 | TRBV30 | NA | CAWSVYIGETQYF | TGTGCCTGGAGTGTATATATAGGGGAGACCCAGTACTTC
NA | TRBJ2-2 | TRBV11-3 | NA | CASSLNTGELFF | TGTGCCAGCAGCCTGAACACCGGGGAGCTGTTTTTT
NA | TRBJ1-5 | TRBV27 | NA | CASSLSKWQPQHF | TGTGCCAGCAGTTTATCGAAGTGGCAGCCCCAGCATTTT
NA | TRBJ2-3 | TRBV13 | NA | CASSLEKDTQYF | TGTGCCAGCAGCTTAGAGAAAGATACGCAGTATTTT
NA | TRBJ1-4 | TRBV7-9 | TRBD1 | CASSPRDRGDEKLFF | TGTGCCAGCAGCCCCAGGGACAGGGGGGATGAAAAACTGTTTTTT
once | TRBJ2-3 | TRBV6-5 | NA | CASTRADTQYF | TGTGCCAGCACCCGGGCAGATACGCAGTATTTT
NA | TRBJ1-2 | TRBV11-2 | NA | CASSLSRGYTF | TGTGCCAGCAGCTTGAGTAGGGGCTACACCTTC
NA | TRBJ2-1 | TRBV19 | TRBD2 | CASSISSGSPGEQFF | TGTGCCAGTAGTATTTCTAGCGGGAGCCCGGGGGAGCAGTTCTTC
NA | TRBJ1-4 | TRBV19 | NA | CASSTAGLANEKLFF | TGTGCCAGTAGTACAGCCGGGTTGGCTAATGAAAAACTGTTTTTT
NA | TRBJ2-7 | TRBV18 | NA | CASSPTSYEQYF | TGTGCCAGCTCACCCACTAGCTACGAGCAGTACTTC
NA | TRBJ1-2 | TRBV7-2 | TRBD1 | CASSIGQGDGYTF | TGTGCCAGCAGCATCGGACAGGGTGATGGCTACACCTTC
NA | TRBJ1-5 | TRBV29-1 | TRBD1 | CSVGAGGVGQPQHF | TGCAGCGTTGGGGCAGGGGGCGTGGGTCAGCCCCAGCATTTT
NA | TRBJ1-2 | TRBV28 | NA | CASSSLYGYTF | TGTGCCAGCAGTTCGCTCTATGGCTACACCTTC
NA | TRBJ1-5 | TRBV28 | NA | CASSLGNQPQHF | TGTGCCAGCAGTTTGGGAAATCAGCCCCAGCATTTT
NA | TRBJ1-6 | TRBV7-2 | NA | CASSLVLRSYNSPLHF | TGTGCCAGCAGCTTAGTGCTTCGCTCCTATAATTCACCCCTCCACTTT
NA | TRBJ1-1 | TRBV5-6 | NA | CASSLILSGAEAFF | TGTGCCAGCAGCTTGATTCTTTCGGGCGCTGAAGCTTTCTTT
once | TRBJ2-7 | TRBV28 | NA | CASSLPVKSEQYF | TGTGCCAGCAGTTTACCGGTCAAAAGCGAGCAGTACTTC
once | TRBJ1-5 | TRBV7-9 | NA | CASSLDHQPQHF | TGTGCCAGCAGCTTAGATCATCAGCCCCAGCATTTT